This T cell receptor beta chain was documented in a study of yellow fever vaccine responses in identical twins. Study-wide points: The authors reported partly convergent, partly personalized vaccine responses in identical twins.

TCRdb independently ran MiXCR on the RT-PCR reads; one entry per CDR3 protein. The sample lists some 14,000 distinct CDR3 sequences, less than 85% occurring once. Germline loops: CDR1 SGHRS, CDR2 YFSETQ. This CDR3 is 15 amino acids long. The ends were cut back, 0 bases at V and 0 bases at J, with 9 bases in the middle. Details on this clonotype: Its antigen is not known.

The receptor was derived from a woman aged 18-35 years who received the yellow fever vaccine. The sequencing used T cells from blood (PBMCs), unsorted or a sorted subset (not recorded which), collected before or after yellow fever vaccination (not recorded which). This chain joins TRBV5-1 and TRBJ1-2; D unclear. The CDR3 nucleotides are TGCGCCAGCAGCTTGGTTGCGGGTTCTAACTATGGCTACACCTTC. The encoded protein is CASSLVAGSNYGYTF.